This T cell receptor beta chain stems from a study of blood T cells in healthy people across ages. Study-wide results and caveats: Naive and antigen-experienced cells could not be conclusively compared, given unsorted PBMCs.

Together with a sample-barcoded 5' primer, a J-beta primer mix was included in a second PCR lasting roughly 6 to 12 cycles. TCRdb re-called the 5' RACE reads with MiXCR, one entry per CDR3 protein. The sample has hundreds of thousands of distinct CDR3 sequences; around 25% are singletons. V lost 1 base, J lost 7 bases, and 9 bases stayed unmatched. CDR3 length equals 16 residues. In germline, CDR1 is SGHTA, CDR2 FQGNSA. The sample holds a few counts of this clonotype. Its cognate antigen is unknown. Another study also made use of these data, one on T cells of mothers and their children. Per that study: Nobody spotted any persistent microchimeric T cell clones.

This chain uses TRBV7-2 with TRBJ1-4; 7 bases align to TRBD1. The sample consisted of blood. The receptor comes from a boy under 18 in good health. For the CDR3, the DNA is TGTGCCAGCAGCTTAGGGATGTGGGACAGCAGTGAAAAACTGTTTTTT. As protein: CASSLGMWDSSEKLFF. The entire variable domain, with the rest obtained from reference TRBV7-2 and TRBJ1-4, is as follows: GAGVSQSPSNKVTEKGKDVELRCDPISGHTALYWYRQSLGQGLEFLIYFQGNSAPDKSGLPSDRFSAERTGGSVSTLTIQRTQQEDSAVYLCASSLGMWDSSEKLFFGSGTQLSVL.